This T cell receptor beta chain was found in a study of cytomegalovirus exposure and HLA in healthy donors. Study-wide results and caveats: Most of the TCR beta V segments (in an earlier analysis) were productive either about 87% or about 30% of the time.

The study ran its PCR with 60 Vbeta and 13 Jbeta primers. The protocol was immunoSEQ multiplex PCR, while the TCRdb copy is restricted to in-frame clones and leaves out a portion. Of roughly 99,000 clones listed, 77% are singletons. Turning to this clone: Its antigen is as yet unknown.

From germline, CDR1 is SGHAT and CDR2 FQNNGV. The CDR3 sequence is 14 residues long. Trimming stripped 5 bases from V and 4 bases from J, with 9 bases between. This TCR was sampled from a male donor in good health and CMV-seronegative. The chain couples TRBV11-2 to TRBJ2-6, with D uncertain. Sequenced: PBMCs. DNA for the CDR3: TGTGCCAGCAGCCGCCGGTCCGGGGCCAACGTCCTGACTTTC. This encodes CASSRRSGANVLTF.